Listed below are T cell receptor beta chains from one sample, sequenced in a study of CD8 T cells in ankylosing spondylitis. TCRdb reanalysed the 5' RACE reads using MiXCR and keeps one entry per CDR3 protein. The sample records about 360,000 distinct CDR3 sequences, about 15% being singletons. Sample: blood, either unsorted or a sorted T cell fraction (not recorded which). All receptors come from a male donor with ankylosing spondylitis or in good health (not recorded which). Each CDR3 is given without its conserved first and last residue. Each record gives: V gene, J gene, CDR3 protein.

TRBV7-2	TRBJ2-3	ASSLNPRDTQY
TRBV7-2	TRBJ2-1	ASSLGRLANYNEQF
TRBV5-1	TRBJ2-2	ASSMTGGRAGELF
TRBV12-3/TRBV12-4	TRBJ2-5	ASRVSGWSQETQY
TRBV7-2	TRBJ2-1	ASSFGLAGGPYNEQF
TRBV6-1	TRBJ2-1	ASSESSGGASQF
TRBV10-1	TRBJ2-3	ASSEGRTGGQY
TRBV11-2	TRBJ2-7	ASSLGLVYYEQY
TRBV6-5	TRBJ2-5	ASSSAGLPWS
TRBV5-1	TRBJ2-2	ASTTNPGTGGTGELF
TRBV3-1	TRBJ1-2	ASSQQLGLNGYT
TRBV7-9	TRBJ1-2	ASSPSDRGPYGYT
TRBV20-1	TRBJ2-4	SAERGAQKNIQY
TRBV20-1	TRBJ2-5	SASRGMSQETQY
TRBV6-1	TRBJ2-5	ASSPARQAETQY
TRBV7-8	TRBJ2-1	ASSPPHSGGYNEQF
TRBV7-2	TRBJ1-6	ASSPRQSRPLH
TRBV3-1	TRBJ2-7	ASSHSDRGKGGEQY
TRBV3-1	TRBJ2-2	ASSQWAVTAGGFLF
TRBV4-1	TRBJ2-3	ASSPAETGPTQY
TRBV6-5	TRBJ2-7	ASSYSRRGSSYEQY
TRBV20-1	TRBJ1-2	SARGATGAGYT
TRBV4-1	TRBJ2-7	ASSLETSGGPYEQY
TRBV25-1	TRBJ2-1	ASRGFGQGHGEQF
TRBV4-1	TRBJ2-3	ASSQTEGTSGGTDTQY
TRBV10-3	TRBJ1-1	AISESVPLNTEAF
TRBV29-1	TRBJ2-6	SVEISGANVLT
TRBV4-1	TRBJ1-1	ASSQDQGTTRAAF
TRBV10-3	TRBJ2-1	AISGTSGEQF
TRBV5-5	TRBJ1-2	ASSLAVGGRGYT
TRBV11-2	TRBJ2-7	ASSLGGASDYEKGEQY
TRBV6-1	TRBJ2-2	ASSPGGGSTGELF
TRBV12-3/TRBV12-4	TRBJ2-5	ASSFLQAGSETQY
TRBV7-7	TRBJ2-5	ASSLGLIAGVKETQY
TRBV12-3/TRBV12-4	TRBJ1-1	ASKVGNTEAF
TRBV12-3/TRBV12-4	TRBJ1-5	ASSHGTNQPQH
TRBV3-1	TRBJ1-6	ASRTGQGNSPLH
TRBV6-5	TRBJ2-2	ASSYSRIRSQVGLF
TRBV2	TRBJ2-2	ASSEAGSGELF
TRBV20-1	TRBJ2-3	SAPNPLAAAQY
TRBV20-1	TRBJ2-5	SARDQRGETQY
TRBV5-6	TRBJ1-2	ASSLERGERT
TRBV5-1	TRBJ1-2	ASSLDPPYGYT
TRBV5-1	TRBJ2-7	ASSIDHYEQY
TRBV20-1	TRBJ2-2	SVGTGANTGELF
TRBV20-1	TRBJ2-3	SAKIAGGDTQY
TRBV15	TRBJ2-7	ATSRDPGDGEQY
TRBV29-1	TRBJ2-3	SVEPGKADTQY
TRBV5-1	TRBJ2-7	ASSLGSGSGYEQY
TRBV14	TRBJ2-5	ASSFLSLQETQY
TRBV5-1	TRBJ1-4	ASRPGTTNEKLF